Sequencing of this T cell receptor beta chain was carried out in a study of shared clonotypes between healthy human individuals (dated by TCRdb to 2020 to 2022). Study-level background: Three men and two women, aged 18 to 49 years, made up the cohort. The study deeply sequenced blood TCR repertoires of several healthy adults to estimate repertoire size and the extent of clonotype sharing between individuals. Between about 0.8 and 9 billion PBMCs per donor were obtained by leukapheresis. Different laboratories and diverse techniques were used to prepare libraries and sequence TCR repertoires, to increase sequencing depth and limit assay-specific biases. Broader findings and caveats from the paper: Pairwise subsampling led to the expectation that sequencing depth would affect the degree of clonotype sharing among donors. Only blood was sampled, and tissue TCR repertoires likely differ from those in blood. The small number of donors limited the genetic and exposure-history diversity represented.

From the cysteine up to the phenylalanine, the CDR3 has a length of 14 residues. The only DNA kept is the CDR3, 42 bases in frame from the first base. V has 4 bases trimmed and J has 5 bases trimmed; junction bases matching no gene number 5. From a lookup of the germline V gene, CDR1 and CDR2 are SGHRS and YFSETQ. Regarding this clone: The antigen this receptor binds is unknown. Within one base of it there is no much larger clone, and no base qualities were kept.

The donors were healthy, HIV-negative adults who had no recently reported acute infections or vaccinations. All donors were Caucasian adults living in Nashville, Tennessee, USA. For unsorted samples, about 87 million PBMCs were counted, and genomic DNA was extracted using the QIAamp DNA Blood Mini kit. Blood was obtained by leukapheresis, after which PBMCs were separated by Ficoll-Histopaque density gradient centrifugation and cryopreserved in liquid nitrogen vapor phase. Using the deep immunoSEQ assay, TCR CDR3 regions were amplified from genomic DNA by multiplex PCR. Extracted genomic DNA from each cell subset was distributed evenly across all wells of several immunoSEQ 96-well plates, and each plate was treated as a replicate. Each replicate PCR for unsorted PBMC received around 330 ng genomic DNA, equal to tens of thousands of T cell genomes. Ten immunoSEQ deep assay plates were used to sequence the unsorted PBMC genomic DNA. Purified libraries were quantified with a Qubit 3.0 fluorometer, sized on a Bioanalyzer 2100, and re-quantified with the KAPA Library Quantification kit. Each immunoSEQ 96-well plate was sequenced on its own single-read 150-cycle Illumina NextSeq 550 flow cell. Per the authors' processing: Because only junctional sequences without quality scores were contained in the immunoSEQ output, filtering matching that applied to full-length reads could not be performed. Sequences were annotated with PyIR, a Python wrapper for IgBLAST v1.9, using IMGT germline references to assign V/J genes and CDR3. Any read was removed if the V/J assignment was weak (E-value above 1e-6), the CDR3 was missing, or the read contained stop codons, out-of-frame junctions, or ambiguous translated residues. V3J clonotypes were defined as sequences sharing the same inferred V gene, J gene, and CDR3 amino acid sequence. To compute the percentage overlap between repertoires, the number of shared unique clonotypes was divided by the size of the smaller repertoire. Repertoire richness was assessed with RTK rarefaction, the Chao1 estimator, and Recon v2.1 estimates of unobserved clonotypes. TCRdb stores this immuneACCESS table with in-frame sequences only. Part of the clones is absent; in the studies checked, under half of the shortfall reflects unresolved V genes, and no reason is known for the rest. V, J and clone size derive from that table, while D and trimming were established from the DNA sequence. In all, the sample holds a few hundred thousand clones, and around 77% of those were seen once. More than 10% of the sample is held by the ten biggest clonotypes.

Sequencing was carried out using PBMCs. The V and J segments used are TRBV5-1 and TRBJ2-3, with 9 middle bases fitting TRBD1. The TCR sequence derives from a middle-aged woman in good health. Some clones in this sample may be carry-over from other donors' samples. In nucleotide form, the sequence is TGCGCCAGCAGCCTGGACAGGGGTGGAGATACGCAGTATTTT. Translated, it gives CASSLDRGGDTQYF.